This T cell receptor (beta chain) stems from a study of shared clonotypes between healthy human individuals. The study, taken as a whole, reports: An expected dependence of interdonor clonotype sharing on sequencing depth was noted.

A CD45RA+ naive subset and a CD45RA-negative memory subset were split from CD4+ cells. V was pared by 10 bases and J by 6 bases, with 24 bases between. The CDR3 length is 16 residues. The germline V gene has CDR1 LNHDA and CDR2 SQIVND (reference sequence). When replicate PCRs were run on sorted subsets, they used around 200 ng DNA, approximately 33,000 T cell genomes. Using immunoSEQ multiplex PCR, the repertoire was profiled, and TCRdb retains in-frame clones only, with some absent. This table has a few million clones, approximately 95% appearing once. A remark on this clone: Its antigen remains unknown.

Material: naive CD4+ T cells from PBMCs. Subset noted: CD45RA+ positively selected. The chain couples TRBV19 to TRBJ1-4; D is possibly TRBD1 (5 bases). The clonotype was recovered from a man in his late teens or twenties in good health. Some clones in this sample may be carry-over from other donors' samples. The DNA for the CDR3 is TGTGCCACCTCCAACCAGGGAGTTTGGCCTGATGAAAAACTGTTTTTT. Amino acids: CATSNQGVWPDEKLFF. Using reference TRBV19 and TRBJ1-4 for the parts outside the CDR3, the full variable domain is DGGITQSPKYLFRKEGQNVTLSCEQNLNHDAMYWYRQDPGQGLRLIYYSQIVNDFQKGDIAEGYSVSREKKESFPLTVTSAQKNPTAFYLCATSNQGVWPDEKLFFGSGTQLSVL.